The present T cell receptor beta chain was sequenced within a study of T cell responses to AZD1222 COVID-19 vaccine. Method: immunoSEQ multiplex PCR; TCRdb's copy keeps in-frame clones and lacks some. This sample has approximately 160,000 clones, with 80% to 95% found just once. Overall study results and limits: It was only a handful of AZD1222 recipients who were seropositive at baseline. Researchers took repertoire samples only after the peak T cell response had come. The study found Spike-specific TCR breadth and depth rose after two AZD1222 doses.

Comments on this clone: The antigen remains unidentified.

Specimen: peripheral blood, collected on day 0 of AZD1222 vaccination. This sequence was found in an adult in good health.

CDR3 DNA: TGTGCCACCGGAGGTGGACATAGCAATCAGCCCCAGCATTTT. This codes for CATGGGHSNQPQHF. The chain employs TRBV10-3 and TRBJ1-5, with a tentative D call TRBD1 (5 bases). Germline CDR1 and CDR2: ENHRY and SYGVKD. The CDR3 contains 14 residues. The ends were cut back, 10 bases at V and 0 bases at J, with 13 bases in the middle.